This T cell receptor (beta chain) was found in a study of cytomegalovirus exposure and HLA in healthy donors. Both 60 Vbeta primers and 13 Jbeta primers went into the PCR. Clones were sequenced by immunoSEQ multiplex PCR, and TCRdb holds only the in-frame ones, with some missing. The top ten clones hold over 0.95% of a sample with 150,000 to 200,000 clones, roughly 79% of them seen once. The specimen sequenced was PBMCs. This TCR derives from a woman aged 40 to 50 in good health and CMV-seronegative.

As DNA, the CDR3 is TGTGCCAGCAGCATTCTACAGGGGGTAAATGAGCAGTTCTTC. Protein sequence: CASSILQGVNEQFF. The rearrangement uses TRBV11-1 and TRBJ2-1; 8 bases fit TRBD1. Germline CDR1 SGHAT, CDR2 FQDESV (reference sequence). This CDR3 is built from 14 residues. Trimming removed 5 bases from V and 7 bases from J; junction bases left unmatched: 7.